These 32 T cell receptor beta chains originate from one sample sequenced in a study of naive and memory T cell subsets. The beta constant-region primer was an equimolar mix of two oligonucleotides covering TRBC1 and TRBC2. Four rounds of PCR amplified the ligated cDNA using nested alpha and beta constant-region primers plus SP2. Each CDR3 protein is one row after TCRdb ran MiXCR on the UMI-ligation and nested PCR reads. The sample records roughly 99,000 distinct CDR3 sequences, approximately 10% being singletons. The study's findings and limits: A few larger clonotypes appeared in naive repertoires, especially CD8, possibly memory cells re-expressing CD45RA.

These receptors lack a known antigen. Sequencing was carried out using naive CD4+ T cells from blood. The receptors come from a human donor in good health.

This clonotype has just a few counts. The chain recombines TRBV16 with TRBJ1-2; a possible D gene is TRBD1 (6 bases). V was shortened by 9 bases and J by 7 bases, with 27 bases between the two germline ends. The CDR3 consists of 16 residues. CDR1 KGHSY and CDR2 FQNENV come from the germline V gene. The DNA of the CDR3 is TGTGCCAGTCTTAGTCCGTACCCGGGACATGGGAGTGGCTACACCTTC. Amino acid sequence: CASLSPYPGHGSGYTF. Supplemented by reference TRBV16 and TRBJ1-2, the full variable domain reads GEEVAQTPKHLVRGEGQKAKLYCAPIKGHSYVFWYQQVLKNEFKFLISFQNENVFDETGMPKERFSAKCLPNSPCSLEIQATKLEDSAVYFCASLSPYPGHGSGYTFGSGTRLTVV.

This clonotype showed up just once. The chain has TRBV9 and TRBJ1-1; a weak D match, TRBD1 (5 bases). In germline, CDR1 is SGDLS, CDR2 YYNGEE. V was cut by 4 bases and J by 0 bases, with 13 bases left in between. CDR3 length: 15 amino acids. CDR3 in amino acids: CASSIAGNLNTEAFF. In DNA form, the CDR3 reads TGTGCCAGCAGCATAGCAGGGAACCTGAACACTGAAGCTTTCTTT.

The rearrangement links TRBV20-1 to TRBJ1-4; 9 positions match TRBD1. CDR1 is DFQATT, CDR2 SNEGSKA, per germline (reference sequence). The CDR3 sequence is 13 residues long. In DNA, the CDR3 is TGCAGGGGGAGGCGGGACAGGGACGAAAAACTGTTTTTT. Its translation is CRGRRDRDEKLFF.

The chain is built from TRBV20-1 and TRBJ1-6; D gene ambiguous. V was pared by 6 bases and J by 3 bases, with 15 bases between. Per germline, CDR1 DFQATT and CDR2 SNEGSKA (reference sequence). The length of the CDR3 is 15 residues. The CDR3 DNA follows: TGCAGTGCGAGACCAGGATTATTCTATAATTCACCCCTCCACTTT. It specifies CSARPGLFYNSPLHF.

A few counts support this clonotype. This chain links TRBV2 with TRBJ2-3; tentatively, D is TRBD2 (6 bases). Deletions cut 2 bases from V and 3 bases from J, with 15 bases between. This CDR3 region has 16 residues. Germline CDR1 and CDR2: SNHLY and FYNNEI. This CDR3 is CASSERGLRGTDTQYF. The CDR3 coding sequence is TGTGCCAGCAGTGAAAGGGGTCTACGGGGGACAGATACGCAGTATTTT.

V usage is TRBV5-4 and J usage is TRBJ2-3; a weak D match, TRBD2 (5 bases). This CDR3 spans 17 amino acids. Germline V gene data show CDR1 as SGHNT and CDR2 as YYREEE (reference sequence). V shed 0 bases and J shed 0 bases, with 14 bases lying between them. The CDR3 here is CASSLGPGGASTDTQYF. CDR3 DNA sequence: TGTGCCAGCAGCTTGGGCCCCGGAGGAGCTAGCACAGATACGCAGTATTTT. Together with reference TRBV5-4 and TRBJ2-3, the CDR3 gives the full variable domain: ETGVTQSPTHLIKTRGQQVTLRCSSQSGHNTVSWYQQALGQGPQFIFQYYREEENGRGNFPPRFSGLQFPNYSSELNVNALELDDSALYLCASSLGPGGASTDTQYFGPGTRLTVL.

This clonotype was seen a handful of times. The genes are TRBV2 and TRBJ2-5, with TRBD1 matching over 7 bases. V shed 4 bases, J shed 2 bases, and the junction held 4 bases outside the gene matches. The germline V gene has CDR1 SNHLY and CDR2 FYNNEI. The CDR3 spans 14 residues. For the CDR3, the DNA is TGTGCCAGCAGTGCGGGACAGCAACAAGAGACCCAGTACTTC. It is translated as CASSAGQQQETQYF.

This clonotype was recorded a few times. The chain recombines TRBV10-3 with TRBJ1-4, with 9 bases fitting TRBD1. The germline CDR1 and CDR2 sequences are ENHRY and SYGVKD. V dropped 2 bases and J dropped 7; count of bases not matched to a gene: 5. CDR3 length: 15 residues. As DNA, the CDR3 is TGTGCCATCAGTGAGGGGACAGGGCGGGCTGAAAAACTGTTTTTT. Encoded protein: CAISEGTGRAEKLFF.

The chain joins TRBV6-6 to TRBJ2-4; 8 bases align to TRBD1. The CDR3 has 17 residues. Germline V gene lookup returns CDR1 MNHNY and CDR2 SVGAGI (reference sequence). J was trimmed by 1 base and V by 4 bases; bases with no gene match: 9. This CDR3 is CASSSPPGGMAKNIQYF. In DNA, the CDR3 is TGTGCCAGCAGTTCGCCACCAGGGGGCATGGCCAAAAACATTCAGTACTTC.

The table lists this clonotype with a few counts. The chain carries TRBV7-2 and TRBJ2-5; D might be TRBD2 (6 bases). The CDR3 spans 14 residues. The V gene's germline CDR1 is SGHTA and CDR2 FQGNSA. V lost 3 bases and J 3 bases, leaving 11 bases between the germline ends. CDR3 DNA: TGTGCCAGCAGCTTCGGGGGAGTGGAAGAGACCCAGTACTTC. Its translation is CASSFGGVEETQYF.

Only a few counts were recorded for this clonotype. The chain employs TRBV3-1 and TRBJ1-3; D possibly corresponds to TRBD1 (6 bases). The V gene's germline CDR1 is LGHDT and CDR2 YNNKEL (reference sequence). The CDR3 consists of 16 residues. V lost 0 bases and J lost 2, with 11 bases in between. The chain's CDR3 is CASSQEVGATGNTIYF. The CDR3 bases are TGTGCCAGCAGCCAAGAAGTGGGGGCTACTGGAAACACCATATATTTT.

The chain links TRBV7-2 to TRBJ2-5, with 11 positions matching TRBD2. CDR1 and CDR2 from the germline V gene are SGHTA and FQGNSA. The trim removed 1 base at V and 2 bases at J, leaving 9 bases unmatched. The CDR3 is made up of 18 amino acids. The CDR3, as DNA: TGTGCCAGCAGCTTAGTTGGTCTAGCGGGAGGAAAGCAAGAGACCCAGTACTTC. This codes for CASSLVGLAGGKQETQYF.

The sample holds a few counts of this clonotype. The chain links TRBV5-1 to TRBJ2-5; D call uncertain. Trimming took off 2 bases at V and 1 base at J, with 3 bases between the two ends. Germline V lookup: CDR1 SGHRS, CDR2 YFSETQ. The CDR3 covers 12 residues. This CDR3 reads CASSFPQETQYF. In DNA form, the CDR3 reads TGCGCCAGCAGCTTTCCCCAAGAGACCCAGTACTTC.

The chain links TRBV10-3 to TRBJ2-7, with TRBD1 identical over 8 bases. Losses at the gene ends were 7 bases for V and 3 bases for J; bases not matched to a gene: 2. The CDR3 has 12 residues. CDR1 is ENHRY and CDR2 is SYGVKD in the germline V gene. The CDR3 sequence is CAITDRGYEQYF. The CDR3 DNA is TGTGCCATCACCGACAGGGGCTACGAGCAGTACTTC.

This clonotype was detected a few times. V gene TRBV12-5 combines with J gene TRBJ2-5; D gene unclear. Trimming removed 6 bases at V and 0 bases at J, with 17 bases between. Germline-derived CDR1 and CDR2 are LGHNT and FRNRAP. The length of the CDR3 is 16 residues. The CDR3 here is CASGSTAPKYQETQYF. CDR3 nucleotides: TGTGCTAGTGGGTCTACAGCTCCCAAATACCAAGAGACCCAGTACTTC. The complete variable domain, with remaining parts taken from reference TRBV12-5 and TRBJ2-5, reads DARVTQTPRHKVTEMGQEVTMRCQPILGHNTVFWYRQTMMQGLELLAYFRNRAPLDDSGMPKDRFSAEMPDATLATLKIQPSEPRDSAVYFCASGSTAPKYQETQYFGPGTRLLVL.

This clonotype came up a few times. The CDR3 region has the DNA TGCAGTGCTAGTGCGGGGCGCTCCTACGAGCAGTACTTC. Its protein product is CSASAGRSYEQYF. The chain links TRBV20-1 to TRBJ2-7, with D perhaps matching TRBD2 (6 bases). The CDR3 totals 13 residues. The V gene's germline CDR1 is DFQATT and CDR2 SNEGSKA (reference sequence). Trimming took 3 bases from V and 0 from J, leaving 9 bases between them.

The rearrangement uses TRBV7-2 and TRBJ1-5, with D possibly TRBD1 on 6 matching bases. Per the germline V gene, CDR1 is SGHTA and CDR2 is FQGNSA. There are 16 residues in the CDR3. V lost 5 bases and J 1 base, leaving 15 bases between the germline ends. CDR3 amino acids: CASSLEGGRSNQPQHF. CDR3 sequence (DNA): TGTGCCAGCAGCCTAGAGGGGGGGCGAAGCAATCAGCCCCAGCATTTT.

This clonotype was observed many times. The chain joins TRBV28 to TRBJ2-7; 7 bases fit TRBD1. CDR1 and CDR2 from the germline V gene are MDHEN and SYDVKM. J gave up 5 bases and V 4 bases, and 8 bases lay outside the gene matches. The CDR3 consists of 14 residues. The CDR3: CASSWRQGSNEQYF. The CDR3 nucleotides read TGTGCCAGCAGTTGGAGACAGGGTTCGAACGAGCAGTACTTC.

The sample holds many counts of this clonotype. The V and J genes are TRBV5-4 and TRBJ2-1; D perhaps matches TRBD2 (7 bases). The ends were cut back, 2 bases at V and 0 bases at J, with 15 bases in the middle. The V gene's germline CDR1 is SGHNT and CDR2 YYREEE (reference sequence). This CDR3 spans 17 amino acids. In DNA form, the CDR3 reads TGTGCCAGCAGCTTAGGGGGGGGACTTGGCTCCTACAATGAGCAGTTCTTC. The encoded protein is CASSLGGGLGSYNEQFF.

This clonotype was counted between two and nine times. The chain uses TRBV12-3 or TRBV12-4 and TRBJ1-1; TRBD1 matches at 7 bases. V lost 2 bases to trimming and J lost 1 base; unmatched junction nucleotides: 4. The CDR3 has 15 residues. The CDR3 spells CASSLRQGKNTEAFF. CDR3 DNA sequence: TGTGCCAGCAGTTTACGACAGGGAAAGAACACTGAAGCTTTCTTT.

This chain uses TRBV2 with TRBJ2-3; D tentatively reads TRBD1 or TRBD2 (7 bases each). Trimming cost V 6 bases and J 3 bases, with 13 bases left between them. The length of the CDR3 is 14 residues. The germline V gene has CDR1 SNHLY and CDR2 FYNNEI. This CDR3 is CASRGGTATDTQYF. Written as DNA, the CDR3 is TGTGCCAGCAGGGGGGGGACAGCGACAGATACGCAGTATTTT.

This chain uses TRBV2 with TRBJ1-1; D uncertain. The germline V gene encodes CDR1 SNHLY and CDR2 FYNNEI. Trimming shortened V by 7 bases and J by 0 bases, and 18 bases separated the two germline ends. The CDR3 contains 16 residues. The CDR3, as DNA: TGTGCCAGCAATCGCCCGTCCCCCCCCCTGAACACTGAAGCTTTCTTT. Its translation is CASNRPSPPLNTEAFF.

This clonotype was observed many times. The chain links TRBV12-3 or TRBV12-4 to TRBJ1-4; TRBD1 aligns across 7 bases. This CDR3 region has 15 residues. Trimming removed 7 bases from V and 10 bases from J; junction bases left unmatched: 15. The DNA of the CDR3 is TGTGCCAGCAATCCAGGGGGGTCCCCTCAAGGAAAACTGTTTTTT. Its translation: CASNPGGSPQGKLFF.

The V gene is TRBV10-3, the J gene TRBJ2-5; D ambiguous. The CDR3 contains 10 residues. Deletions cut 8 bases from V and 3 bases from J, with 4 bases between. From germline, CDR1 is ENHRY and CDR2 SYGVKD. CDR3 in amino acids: CAIGEETQYF. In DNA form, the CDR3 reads TGTGCCATCGGAGAAGAGACCCAGTACTTC.

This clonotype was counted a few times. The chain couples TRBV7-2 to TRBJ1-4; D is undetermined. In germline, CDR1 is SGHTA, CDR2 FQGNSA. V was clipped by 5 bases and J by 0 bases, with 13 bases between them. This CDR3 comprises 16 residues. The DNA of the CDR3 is TGTGCCAGCAGCCCACAGCCCGAGGCAACTAATGAAAAACTGTTTTTT. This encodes CASSPQPEATNEKLFF.

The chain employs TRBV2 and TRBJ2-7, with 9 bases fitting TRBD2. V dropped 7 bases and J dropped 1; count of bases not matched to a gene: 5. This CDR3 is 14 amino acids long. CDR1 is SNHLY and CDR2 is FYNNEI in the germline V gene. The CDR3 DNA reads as TGTGCCAGCAAGGAGACTAGCGGATCCTACGAGCAGTACTTC. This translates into CASKETSGSYEQYF.

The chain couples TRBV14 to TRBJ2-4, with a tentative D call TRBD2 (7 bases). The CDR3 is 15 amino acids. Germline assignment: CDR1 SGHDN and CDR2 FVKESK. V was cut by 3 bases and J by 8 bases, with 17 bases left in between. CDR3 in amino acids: CASSHLLGGLHIQYF. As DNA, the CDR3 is TGTGCCAGCAGCCACCTCCTGGGGGGGCTACACATTCAGTACTTC.

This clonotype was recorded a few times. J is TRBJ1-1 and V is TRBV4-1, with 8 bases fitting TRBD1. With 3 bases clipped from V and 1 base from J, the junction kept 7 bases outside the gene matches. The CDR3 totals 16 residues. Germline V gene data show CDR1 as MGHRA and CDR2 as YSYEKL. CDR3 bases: TGCGCCAGCAGCCATGAGCGGACAGGGACGAACACTGAAGCTTTCTTT. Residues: CASSHERTGTNTEAFF.

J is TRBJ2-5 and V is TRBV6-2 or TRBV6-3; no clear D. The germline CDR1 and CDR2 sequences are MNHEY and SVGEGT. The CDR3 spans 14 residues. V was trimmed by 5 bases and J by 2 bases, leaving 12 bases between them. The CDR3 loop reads CASSERLPQETQYF. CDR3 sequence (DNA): TGTGCCAGCAGTGAAAGACTGCCTCAAGAGACCCAGTACTTC.

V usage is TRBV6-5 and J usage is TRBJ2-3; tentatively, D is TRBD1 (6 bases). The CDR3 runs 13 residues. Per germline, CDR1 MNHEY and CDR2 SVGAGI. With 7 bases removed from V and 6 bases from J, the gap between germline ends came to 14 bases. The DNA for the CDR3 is TGTGCCAGCACCAGAGTTAGGGGGGATACGCAGTATTTT. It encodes CASTRVRGDTQYF.

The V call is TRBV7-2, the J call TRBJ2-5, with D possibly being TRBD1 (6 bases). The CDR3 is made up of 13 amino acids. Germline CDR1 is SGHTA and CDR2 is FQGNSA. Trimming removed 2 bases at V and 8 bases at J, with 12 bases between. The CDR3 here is CASSLKGGDTQYF. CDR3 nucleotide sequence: TGTGCCAGCAGCTTAAAAGGGGGAGACACCCAGTACTTC.

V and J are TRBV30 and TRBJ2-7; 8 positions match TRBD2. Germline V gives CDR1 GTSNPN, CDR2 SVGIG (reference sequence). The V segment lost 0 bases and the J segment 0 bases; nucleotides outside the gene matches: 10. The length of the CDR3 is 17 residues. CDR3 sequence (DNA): TGTGCCTGGAGTGTCTGGGGAGCGGGAGTCCCCTCCTACGAGCAGTACTTC. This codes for CAWSVWGAGVPSYEQYF.